This T cell receptor beta chain originates from a study of blood T cell repertoires in COVID-19. TCRdb keeps only in-frame clones here, not all; method: immunoSEQ multiplex PCR. The data contain around 480,000 clones, roughly 87% of them singletons. Sequenced sample: PBMCs or T cells enriched from blood (not recorded which). The source is a woman under 30 who had recovered from COVID-19.

The CDR3 reads CASSLTGTSGVTDTQYF. The CDR3 region has the DNA TGCGCCAGCAGCTTGACAGGGACTAGCGGGGTTACAGATACGCAGTATTTT. J is TRBJ2-3 and V is TRBV5-1; TRBD2 agrees at 13 bases. The junction had 5 bases not matched to a gene; V was cut back by 1 base and J by 3 bases. Germline values: CDR1 SGHRS, CDR2 YFSETQ. The CDR3 totals 17 residues. The full variable domain, its missing parts supplied by reference TRBV5-1 and TRBJ2-3, is KAGVTQTPRYLIKTRGQQVTLSCSPISGHRSVSWYQQTPGQGLQFLFEYFSETQRNKGNFPGRFSGRQFSNSRSEMNVSTLELGDSALYLCASSLTGTSGVTDTQYFGPGTRLTVL.